The next 10 T cell receptor beta chains were all read from a single sample in a study of identical twins. A single record per CDR3 protein comes from TCRdb applying MiXCR to the 5' RACE reads. Of 500,000 or so distinct CDR3 sequences in the sample, approximately 15% were seen once. These sequences were also reported in another study, on yellow fever vaccine responses in identical twins.

The sequenced sample was CD4+ T cells sorted from blood. These receptors all stem from a woman under 30 in good health.

V is TRBV7-2 and J is TRBJ2-4; D remains unclear. The V and J ends lost 0 bases and 0 bases respectively, with 9 bases between them. CDR1 SGHTA and CDR2 FQGNSA come from the germline V gene. This CDR3 is 16 amino acids long. The CDR3 DNA reads as TGTGCCAGCAGCTTAGCTTTGGGATTAGCCAAAAACATTCAGTACTTC. Amino acids: CASSLALGLAKNIQYF.

The V and J genes are TRBV7-2 and TRBJ2-7; TRBD2 matches 11 bases. The CDR3 covers 12 residues. Losses at the gene ends were 1 base for V and 12 bases for J; bases not matched to a gene: 2. Germline V gives CDR1 SGHTA, CDR2 FQGNSA. This CDR3 is CASSLVLAGVYF. CDR3 coding DNA: TGTGCCAGCAGCTTAGTACTAGCGGGAGTGTACTTC.

The rearrangement links TRBV30 to TRBJ2-7; D possibly matches TRBD1 or TRBD2 (5 bases each). CDR1 and CDR2 from the germline V gene are GTSNPN and SVGIG (reference sequence). The CDR3 covers 13 residues. V gave up 5 bases and J gave up 0 bases, with 11 bases separating them. The CDR3 loop is CAWSRDLSYEQYF. The CDR3 DNA follows: TGTGCCTGGTCCCGGGACCTCTCCTACGAGCAGTACTTC.

The chain combines TRBV5-1 with TRBJ1-4; D gene unclear. This CDR3 comprises 16 residues. Trimming removed 2 bases from V and 3 bases from J, with 14 bases in between. The germline CDR1 and CDR2 sequences are SGHRS and YFSETQ. CDR3 DNA: TGCGCCAGCAGCTTCTCTAGGGCAGTCCCTAATGAAAAACTGTTTTTT. It is translated as CASSFSRAVPNEKLFF.

This clonotype was seen ten or more times. V usage is TRBV12-3 or TRBV12-4 and J usage is TRBJ2-1, with 9 bases lining up with TRBD2. CDR3 length: 13 amino acids. V gave up 4 bases and J gave up 15 bases; unmatched junction bases: 10. The CDR3, as DNA: TGTGCCAGCAGTTCCGCGGGAGGGTCACCGGGGTTCTTC. It is translated as CASSSAGGSPGFF.

V usage is TRBV3-1 and J usage is TRBJ2-7; TRBD2 might be the D (6 bases). Looked up from germline, CDR1 is LGHDT and CDR2 is YNNKEL (reference sequence). The CDR3 length is 13 residues. V lost 1 base to trimming and J lost 9 bases, with 13 bases between them. CDR3 amino acids: CASSQVSGRGQYF. In nucleotides, the CDR3 is TGTGCCAGCAGCCAAGTTAGCGGACGCGGGCAGTACTTC.

The rearrangement joins TRBV7-2 to TRBJ2-2; 7 bases align to TRBD2. V dropped 7 bases and J dropped 5; count of bases not matched to a gene: 7. CDR1 SGHTA and CDR2 FQGNSA come from the germline V gene. The length of the CDR3 is 14 residues. CDR3 in DNA: TGTGCCAGCACCGAACTAGCGTGGACCGGGGAGCTGTTTTTT. It yields the protein CASTELAWTGELFF.

This sequence joins TRBV19 and TRBJ2-4; possible D gene TRBD1, 5 bases. The CDR3 covers 15 residues. Germline assignment: CDR1 LNHDA and CDR2 SQIVND (reference sequence). Trimming took off 3 bases at V and 3 bases at J, with 12 bases between the two ends. The CDR3 region has the DNA TGTGCCAGTAGTATTGGGGCGCAGGGCAAAAACATTCAGTACTTC. This gives the protein CASSIGAQGKNIQYF.

The genes are TRBV2 and TRBJ2-7, with D hard to call. The CDR3 sequence is 14 residues long. Germline V CDR1 and CDR2: SNHLY, FYNNEI. V lost 4 bases and J 0 bases, leaving 10 bases between the germline ends. The CDR3 sequence: CASSVMWSSYEQYF. The CDR3 nucleotides are TGTGCCAGCAGTGTCATGTGGAGCTCCTACGAGCAGTACTTC.

This clonotype was seen a few times. The chain joins TRBV7-2 to TRBJ1-1, with TRBD1 matching over 7 bases. CDR1 and CDR2 (germline): SGHTA, FQGNSA. Germline trimming cut 6 bases from V and 1 base from J; bases unmatched to any gene: 2. CDR3 length: 13 amino acids. The CDR3 region is CASRGQQNTEAFF. Written as DNA, the CDR3 is TGTGCCAGCAGGGGACAGCAGAACACTGAAGCTTTCTTT.